This is a list of T cell receptor beta chains from one sample in a study of blood T cell repertoires in COVID-19. The protocol was immunoSEQ multiplex PCR, while the TCRdb copy is restricted to in-frame clones and leaves out a portion. The sample yields some 180,000 clones, 80% seen once. What was sequenced was PBMCs or T cells enriched from blood (not recorded which). The receptors originated from a man between 60 and 75 years old who had been exposed to COVID-19. Both conserved end residues are part of each CDR3. The order of the fields is V gene, D gene, J gene, clone size, CDR3 protein, CDR3 DNA. A D gene is named only where the DNA matches it firmly. Only some rows state a clone size, as once, few, many or a class for expanded clones.

TRBV24-1	NA	TRBJ2-1	few	CATSDRLMNEQFF	TGTGCCACCAGTGATCGACTGATGAATGAGCAGTTCTTC
TRBV18	TRBD2	TRBJ2-2	few	CASSPDLAGVRTGELFF	TGTGCCAGCTCACCAGACCTAGCGGGAGTGAGGACCGGGGAGCTGTTTTTT
TRBV6-5	TRBD2	TRBJ2-7	few	CASSWLAGGSYEQYF	TGTGCCAGCAGTTGGCTAGCGGGAGGGAGCTACGAGCAGTACTTC
TRBV12-3/TRBV12-4	NA	TRBJ2-3	few	CASSLPTPDTQYF	TGTGCCAGCAGTTTACCCACTCCAGATACGCAGTATTTT
TRBV4-2	TRBD1	TRBJ2-3	NA	CASRGQGSDTQYF	TGTGCCAGCAGGGGACAGGGAAGCGATACGCAGTATTTT
TRBV5-4	NA	TRBJ2-1	NA	CASSHGGVPGMVNEQFF	TGTGCCAGCAGCCACGGTGGGGTACCAGGGATGGTCAATGAGCAGTTCTTC
TRBV2	TRBD1	TRBJ2-3	NA	CASSRQGTTDTQYF	TGTGCCAGCAGCAGACAGGGAACAACAGATACGCAGTATTTT
TRBV19	NA	TRBJ1-1	few	CASSIELLMNTEAFF	TGTGCCAGTAGTATAGAACTTCTCATGAACACTGAAGCTTTCTTT
TRBV7-2	TRBD1	TRBJ1-5	NA	CASSLGQGNQPQHF	TGTGCCAGCAGCCTCGGACAGGGTAATCAGCCCCAGCATTTT
TRBV11-3	TRBD1	TRBJ1-4	once	CASTPGGVGEKLFF	TGTGCCAGCACCCCAGGGGGTGTTGGGGAAAAACTGTTTTTT
TRBV30	NA	TRBJ1-1	NA	CAWSYISAAEAFF	TGTGCCTGGAGTTATATCAGTGCCGCTGAAGCTTTCTTT
TRBV30	NA	TRBJ1-2	NA	CAWSGGDGNNYGYTF	TGTGCCTGGAGCGGGGGGGACGGTAATAACTATGGCTACACCTTC
TRBV6-2/TRBV6-3	TRBD2	TRBJ2-4	NA	CASRPSGSGRNIQYF	TGTGCCAGCAGGCCTAGCGGGAGTGGGCGAAACATTCAGTACTTC
TRBV10-3	TRBD1	TRBJ1-2	once	CAISESKGTGDGYTF	TGTGCCATCAGTGAATCCAAAGGGACAGGGGACGGCTACACCTTC
TRBV11-2	TRBD2	TRBJ2-5	NA	CASSGGLAGEIQETQYF	TGTGCCAGCTCGGGAGGACTAGCGGGAGAGATACAAGAGACCCAGTACTTC
TRBV3-1/TRBV3-2	TRBD2	TRBJ2-5	few	CASSPLGGTSGVQETQYF	TGTGCCAGCAGCCCCCTCGGAGGGACTAGCGGGGTCCAAGAGACCCAGTACTTC
TRBV6-4	TRBD1	TRBJ1-2	NA	CASSEGQGVDGYTF	TGTGCCAGCAGTGAAGGACAGGGCGTCGATGGCTACACCTTC
TRBV5-4	TRBD2	TRBJ2-3	once	CASSPRLAGGPDTQYF	TGTGCCAGCAGCCCAAGACTAGCGGGAGGGCCAGATACGCAGTATTTT
TRBV24-1	NA	TRBJ2-5	NA	CATSDVQFLETQYF	TGTGCCACCAGTGACGTACAGTTTTTAGAGACCCAGTACTTC
TRBV7-3	TRBD1	TRBJ2-5	NA	CASSSGQGQETQYF	TGTGCCAGCAGCTCCGGACAGGGGCAAGAGACCCAGTACTTC
TRBV25-1	NA	TRBJ2-7	NA	CASRAGHGSYEQYF	TGTGCCAGCAGAGCGGGACACGGCTCCTACGAGCAGTACTTC
TRBV6-5	NA	TRBJ1-1	once	CASSYSGGLKTEAFF	TGTGCCAGCAGTTACTCAGGAGGGTTAAAAACTGAAGCTTTCTTT
TRBV7-8	NA	TRBJ1-1	once	CASSTREGNTEAFF	TGTGCCAGCAGTACCCGTGAGGGGAACACTGAAGCTTTCTTT
TRBV20-1	TRBD2	TRBJ2-1	once	CSASGLAGGNEQFF	TGCAGTGCTAGTGGACTAGCGGGAGGTAATGAGCAGTTCTTC
TRBV30	NA	TRBJ2-2	NA	CAWEGQGLGGELFF	TGTGCCTGGGAAGGCCAGGGGCTAGGAGGGGAGCTGTTTTTT
TRBV2	NA	TRBJ1-5	few	CASSVGRGGNQPQHF	TGTGCCAGCAGTGTGGGCAGGGGAGGCAATCAGCCCCAGCATTTT
TRBV9	NA	TRBJ2-7	NA	CAERAVPSYEQYF	TGTGCCGAGCGGGCGGTGCCCTCCTACGAGCAGTACTTC
TRBV5-1	NA	TRBJ2-3	once	CASSLAGVSTDTQYF	TGCGCCAGCAGCTTGGCGGGGGTTAGCACAGATACGCAGTATTTT
TRBV14	TRBD1	TRBJ1-6	once	CASSQDLVTTGSPLHF	TGTGCCAGCAGCCAAGATCTCGTCACGACAGGGTCACCCCTCCACTTT
TRBV6-1	NA	TRBJ2-2	NA	CASSEAGWGLGTRNTGELFF	TGTGCCAGCAGTGAAGCAGGGTGGGGTCTGGGGACACGAAACACCGGGGAGCTGTTTTTT
TRBV6-5	NA	TRBJ2-1	NA	CASSSNSGNEQFF	TGTGCCAGCAGTTCTAATTCGGGCAATGAGCAGTTCTTC
TRBV21-1	NA	TRBJ1-1	NA	CASSKAKPMNTEAFF	TGTGCCAGCAGCAAAGCTAAGCCGATGAACACTGAAGCTTTCTTT
TRBV7-2	NA	TRBJ2-3	NA	CASSLGLTTDTQYF	TGTGCCAGCAGCTTGGGACTGACCACAGATACGCAGTATTTT
TRBV19	TRBD2	TRBJ2-7	few	CASSPRRRGLAGYVYEQYF	TGTGCCAGTAGTCCCCGCCGAAGGGGACTAGCGGGATACGTCTACGAGCAGTACTTC
TRBV3-1/TRBV3-2	NA	TRBJ2-6	once	CASMAGSGANVLTF	TGTGCCAGCATGGCAGGCTCTGGGGCCAACGTCCTGACTTTC
TRBV20-1	TRBD1	TRBJ2-5	NA	CSASASTGKETQYF	TGCAGTGCTAGTGCCTCGACAGGGAAAGAGACCCAGTACTTC
TRBV29-1	TRBD2	TRBJ2-5	NA	CSERTSGIETQYF	TGCAGCGAAAGGACTAGCGGGATAGAGACCCAGTACTTC
TRBV6-5	NA	TRBJ1-2	NA	CASSYQVGQINYGYTF	TGTGCCAGCAGTTACCAGGTCGGACAAATTAACTATGGCTACACCTTC
TRBV14	TRBD2	TRBJ2-3	NA	CASSQGRDYTDTQYF	TGTGCCAGCAGCCAAGGCCGGGACTACACAGATACGCAGTATTTT
TRBV7-9	NA	TRBJ1-2	NA	CASSLVGGDSSGRGYTF	TGTGCCAGCAGCTTAGTAGGGGGGGACTCCTCGGGAAGGGGCTACACCTTC
TRBV5-4	NA	TRBJ2-6	NA	CASSLVGRGPAGANVLTF	TGTGCCAGCAGCTTGGTAGGCAGGGGACCGGCTGGGGCCAACGTCCTGACTTTC
TRBV24-1	TRBD1	TRBJ1-5	NA	CATSDHRQGGNQPQHF	TGTGCCACCAGTGACCACCGACAGGGGGGCAATCAGCCCCAGCATTTT
TRBV9	TRBD2	TRBJ2-7	NA	CASSLGAGAHNEQYF	TGTGCCAGCAGCCTCGGAGCGGGAGCTCACAACGAGCAGTACTTC
TRBV10-3	NA	TRBJ1-5	NA	CAISVGDNQPQHF	TGTGCCATCAGTGTAGGGGACAATCAGCCCCAGCATTTT
TRBV18	TRBD1	TRBJ2-7	NA	CASSRDRVDEQYF	TGTGCCAGCTCAAGGGACAGGGTTGACGAGCAGTACTTC
TRBV7-2	NA	TRBJ1-2	NA	CASSLGQYHYGYTF	TGTGCCAGCAGCTTAGGACAGTATCACTATGGCTACACCTTC
TRBV6-5	TRBD2	TRBJ2-7	NA	CASSYAGTSGYEQYF	TGTGCCAGCAGTTACGCAGGGACTAGCGGCTACGAGCAGTACTTC
TRBV18	TRBD2	TRBJ2-2	once	CASSPAPGLGTGELFF	TGTGCCAGCTCACCTGCCCCGGGACTAGGGACCGGGGAGCTGTTTTTT
TRBV12-3/TRBV12-4	NA	TRBJ2-2	NA	CAAGRTPTGELFF	TGTGCCGCGGGCAGGACTCCGACCGGGGAGCTGTTTTTT
TRBV24-1	TRBD1	TRBJ1-2	NA	CATSDFGTGGMSYGYTF	TGTGCCACCAGTGATTTTGGGACAGGGGGCATGAGCTATGGCTACACCTTC
TRBV7-3	TRBD2	TRBJ2-1	NA	CASSSSGSSLGEQFF	TGTGCCAGCAGCTCTAGCGGATCGAGTCTGGGTGAGCAGTTCTTC
TRBV7-8	TRBD1	TRBJ1-5	NA	CASSLVGQGEQPQHF	TGTGCCAGCAGCTTAGTAGGGCAGGGGGAGCAGCCCCAGCATTTT
TRBV9	TRBD1	TRBJ1-1	NA	CASSPTGGTGGSRAFF	TGTGCCAGCAGCCCCACCGGTGGGACAGGGGGCTCTCGGGCTTTCTTT
TRBV27	NA	TRBJ1-2	NA	CASSLGGSNYGYTF	TGTGCCAGCAGTTTGGGAGGGTCTAACTATGGCTACACCTTC
TRBV3-1/TRBV3-2	NA	TRBJ2-3	NA	CASSPYTGQITDTQYF	TGTGCCAGCAGCCCTTACACAGGACAGATCACAGATACGCAGTATTTT
TRBV7-2	TRBD2	TRBJ2-1	NA	CASSLGTSSYNEQFF	TGTGCCAGCAGCTTGGGGACTAGCTCCTACAATGAGCAGTTCTTC
TRBV19	TRBD1	TRBJ1-3	NA	CASSSGTGAGNTIYF	TGTGCCAGTAGTTCAGGGACAGGGGCGGGAAACACCATATATTTT
TRBV13	TRBD2	TRBJ2-1	NA	CASSPPGLAGGPSEQFF	TGTGCCAGCAGCCCTCCGGGACTAGCGGGAGGGCCTTCTGAGCAGTTCTTC
TRBV2	TRBD1	TRBJ1-2	NA	CASRERTGAGGYTF	TGTGCCAGCAGGGAACGGACAGGGGCGGGCGGCTACACCTTC
TRBV3-1/TRBV3-2	NA	TRBJ1-6	NA	CASSQTWGARTPLHF	TGTGCCAGCAGCCAAACCTGGGGAGCGCGTACACCCCTCCACTTT